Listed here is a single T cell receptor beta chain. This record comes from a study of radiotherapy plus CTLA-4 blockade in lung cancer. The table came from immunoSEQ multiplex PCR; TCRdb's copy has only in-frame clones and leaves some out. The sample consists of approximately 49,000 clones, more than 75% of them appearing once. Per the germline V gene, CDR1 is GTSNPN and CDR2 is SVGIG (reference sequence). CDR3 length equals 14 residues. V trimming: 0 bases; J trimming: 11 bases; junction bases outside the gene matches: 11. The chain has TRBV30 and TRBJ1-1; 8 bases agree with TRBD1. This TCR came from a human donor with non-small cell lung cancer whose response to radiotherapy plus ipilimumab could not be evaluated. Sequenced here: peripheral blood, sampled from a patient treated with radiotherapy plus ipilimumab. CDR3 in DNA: TGTGCCTGGAGTGTGGGCAGGGGGCGTCATGATGCTTTCTTT. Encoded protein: CAWSVGRGRHDAFF.